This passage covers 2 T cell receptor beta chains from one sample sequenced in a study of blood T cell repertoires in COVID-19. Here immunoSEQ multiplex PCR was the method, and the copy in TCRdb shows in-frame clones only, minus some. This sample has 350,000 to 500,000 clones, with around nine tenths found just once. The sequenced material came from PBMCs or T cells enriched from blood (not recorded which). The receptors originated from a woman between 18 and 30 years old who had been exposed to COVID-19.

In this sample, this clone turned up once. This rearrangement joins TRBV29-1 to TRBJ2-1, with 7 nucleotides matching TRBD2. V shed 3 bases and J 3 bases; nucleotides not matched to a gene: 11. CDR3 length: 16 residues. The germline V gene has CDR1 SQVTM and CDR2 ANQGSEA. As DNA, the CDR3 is TGCAGCGTTGAGGGAGGGACCCACCAAGACTACAATGAGCAGTTCTTC. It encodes CSVEGGTHQDYNEQFF.

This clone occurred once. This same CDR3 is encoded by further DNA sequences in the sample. CDR3 nucleotide sequence: TGTGCCAGCTTAACCTGGACAGAAGAGACCCAGTACTTC. Translation: CASLTWTEETQYF. The chain uses TRBV28 and TRBJ2-5; TRBD1 might be the D (6 bases). This CDR3 has 13 amino acids. Trimming removed 8 bases at V and 3 bases at J, with 13 bases between. CDR1 MDHEN and CDR2 SYDVKM come from the germline V gene.